The sequence of this TCR beta chain was determined in a study of CD8 T cells in ankylosing spondylitis. This CDR3 region has 13 residues. Per the germline V gene, CDR1 is SGHNT and CDR2 is YYREEE (reference sequence). The junction had 5 bases not matched to a gene; V was cut back by 2 bases and J by 6 bases. Quantitative barcoded 5'-RACE was used to prepare TCR beta libraries. TCRdb re-called the 5' RACE reads with MiXCR, one entry per CDR3 protein. The sample records just over 300,000 distinct CDR3 sequences, under 25% being singletons. The chain combines TRBV5-4 with TRBJ2-7; 7 positions agree with TRBD2. Sequencing used blood, either unsorted or a sorted T cell fraction (not recorded which). The origin of this receptor is a female donor with ankylosing spondylitis or in good health (not recorded which). In nucleotides, the CDR3 is TGTGCCAGCAGCTTTGCGGGAGCGGCCGAGCAGTACTTC. As protein: CASSFAGAAEQYF.